Below, one T cell receptor (beta chain) is given with its context. The antigen is undetermined. This specimen belongs to a study of vaccination effects on CD4 cells after COVID-19. Study overall: The median interval between the second dose and post-vaccine sampling was 72 days.

Per the germline V gene, CDR1 is MNHEY and CDR2 is SVGAGI. This CDR3 comprises 14 residues. Germline trimming cut 7 bases from V and 2 bases from J; bases unmatched to any gene: 7. Antigen-specific CD4+ T cell clonotypes were called by their expansion after viral peptide-pool culture in ViraFEST. On day 10 of culture, CD4+ T cells were separated out. Every participant took two doses of the BNT162b2 or mRNA-1273 vaccine. The vaccine recipients had no prior SARS-CoV-2 infection, with negative nucleocapsid antibodies. Assay used: immunoSEQ multiplex PCR; TCRdb lists only in-frame clones, some missing. The table includes approximately 74,000 clones, 60% to 85% detected once.

The TCR originated in a human donor who received a COVID-19 vaccine. Sequencing was performed on CD4+ T cells from PBMCs cultured with HCoV-OC43 spike peptides, taken after COVID-19 vaccination. Subset in this sample: HCoV-OC43 spike overlapping peptide pool stimulation. V usage is TRBV6-5 and J usage is TRBJ1-2, with TRBD1 matching 7 bases. Written as DNA, the CDR3 is TGTGCCAGCAATCCGGACAGGACGAACTATGGCTACACCTTC. Its translation: CASNPDRTNYGYTF.